Each of the 24 T cell receptor beta chains below was sequenced from the same sample in a study of cytomegalovirus exposure and HLA in healthy donors. Researchers ran the PCR with 60 Vbeta and 13 Jbeta primers. TCRdb's table, derived via immunoSEQ multiplex PCR, lists solely in-frame clones and lacks some. This sample has fewer than 200,000 clones, with around 72% found just once. Sequenced: PBMCs. Every receptor here comes from a female donor in good health and CMV-seronegative.

The chain joins TRBV19 to TRBJ1-2; a possible D gene is TRBD1 (6 bases). From germline, CDR1 is LNHDA and CDR2 SQIVND (reference sequence). Trimming pared 5 bases from V and 5 bases from J, leaving 12 bases between. The CDR3 is 13 residues long. CDR3 nucleotides: TGTGCCAGTAGTTTCCGGACAGCGTATGGCTACACCTTC. This sequence encodes CASSFRTAYGYTF.

J is TRBJ2-7 and V is TRBV9, with 10 bases identical to TRBD1. Germline-derived CDR1 and CDR2 are SGDLS and YYNGEE. The CDR3 is 18 amino acids. The V and J ends lost 4 bases and 4 bases, in that order; junction bases with no gene match: 17. CDR3 protein: CASSLSSVPGTGVYEQYF. CDR3 sequence (DNA): TGTGCCAGCAGCCTCTCTTCCGTCCCCGGGACAGGGGTGTACGAGCAGTACTTC.

CDR3 DNA sequence: TGCGCCAGCAGCCCAACAGGGGCCTTATACAATGAGCAGTTCTTC. Translated: CASSPTGALYNEQFF. The chain is built from TRBV4-1 and TRBJ2-1; TRBD1 aligns across 7 bases. V lost 4 bases and J lost 4; bases outside the gene matches: 7. The CDR3 is 15 residues long. Germline CDR1 is MGHRA and CDR2 is YSYEKL.

The chain has TRBV28 and TRBJ1-2, with D tentatively TRBD1 (5 bases). Germline V gene lookup returns CDR1 MDHEN and CDR2 SYDVKM. The length of the CDR3 is 15 residues. Trimming pared 4 bases from V and 8 bases from J, leaving 20 bases between. The CDR3 DNA reads TGTGCCAGCAGTTCGAGCGGACGCCTGGGGGGAGGCTACACCTTC. This encodes CASSSSGRLGGGYTF.

The CDR3: CAWRLQKTEAFF. CDR3 bases: TGTGCCTGGAGACTTCAAAAAACTGAAGCTTTCTTT. The rearrangement links TRBV30 to TRBJ1-1; D remains ambiguous. The CDR3 has 12 residues. Trimming pared 3 bases from V and 5 bases from J, leaving 10 bases between. Germline CDR1 GTSNPN, CDR2 SVGIG (reference sequence). Supplemented by reference TRBV30 and TRBJ1-1, the full variable domain reads SQTIHQWPATLVQPVGSPLSLECTVEGTSNPNLYWYRQAAGRGLQLLFYSVGIGQISSEVPQNLSASRPQDRQFILSSKKLLLSDSGFYLCAWRLQKTEAFFGQGTRLTVV.

V gene TRBV29-1 combines with J gene TRBJ2-1; tentatively, D is TRBD2 (5 bases). This CDR3 is built from 13 residues. CDR1 is SQVTM, CDR2 ANQGSEA, per germline. V lost 3 bases and J lost 8, with 14 bases in between. CDR3 protein: CSVDKLVGDEQFF. In DNA, the CDR3 is TGCAGCGTTGACAAGCTAGTCGGGGATGAGCAGTTCTTC.

J is TRBJ2-7 and V is TRBV5-1; 9 positions agree with TRBD2. This CDR3 has 14 residues. Trimming removed 5 bases from V and 0 bases from J; junction bases left unmatched: 3. CDR1 SGHRS and CDR2 YFSETQ come from the germline V gene. The CDR3 nucleotides read TGCGCCAGCAGGGTGCGGGGGGGCTCCTACGAGCAGTACTTC. It codes for CASRVRGGSYEQYF.

The rearrangement uses TRBV29-1 and TRBJ2-3, with a weak D call TRBD2 (5 bases). The V end lost 4 bases, the J end lost 1 base, and 9 bases lay between the germline ends. Germline V gene sequence: CDR1 SQVTM, CDR2 ANQGSEA. There are 13 residues in the CDR3. This CDR3 reads CSVAGLGTDTQYF. In DNA, the CDR3 is TGCAGCGTTGCGGGATTGGGCACAGATACGCAGTATTTT.

The rearrangement links TRBV18 to TRBJ1-5; a possible D gene is TRBD1 (5 bases). V was pared by 2 bases and J by 1 base, with 15 bases between. The germline gives CDR1 KGHSH, CDR2 LQKENI. The CDR3 extends over 17 amino acids. CDR3 loop: CASSPGLQGESNQPQHF. The CDR3 DNA reads as TGTGCCAGCTCACCAGGATTGCAGGGTGAGAGCAATCAGCCCCAGCATTTT.

The rearrangement uses TRBV27 and TRBJ2-3; TRBD2 agrees at 8 bases. The V gene's germline CDR1 is MNHEY and CDR2 SMNVEV (reference sequence). The CDR3 loop spans 15 amino acids. The trim removed 2 bases at V and 1 base at J, leaving 2 bases unmatched. CDR3 region: CASSLEAGGTDTQYF. CDR3 nucleotides: TGTGCCAGCAGTTTAGAAGCGGGGGGCACAGATACGCAGTATTTT.

The J gene is TRBJ1-2, the V gene TRBV6-6; D possibly corresponds to TRBD1 (5 bases). V dropped 4 bases and J dropped 1 base, with 7 bases sitting between them. Germline V gives CDR1 MNHNY, CDR2 SVGAGI (reference sequence). The CDR3 has 13 residues. CDR3 residues: CASSFQGNYGYTF. CDR3 DNA sequence: TGTGCCAGCAGTTTCCAGGGTAACTATGGCTACACCTTC.

In this sample, this clone turned up once. The rearrangement links TRBV28 to TRBJ2-2, with D unclear. Trimming removed 2 bases at V and 2 bases at J, with 9 bases between. Germline V gives CDR1 MDHEN, CDR2 SYDVKM. This CDR3 is 15 amino acids long. CDR3 sequence: CASSLGGTNTGELFF. In DNA form, the CDR3 reads TGTGCCAGCAGTTTAGGCGGAACTAACACCGGGGAGCTGTTTTTT.

This chain links TRBV7-3 with TRBJ2-7; D not certain. Germline V gives CDR1 SGHTA, CDR2 FQGTGA. CDR3 size: 14 residues. V was trimmed by 0 bases and J by 3 bases, leaving 9 bases between them. The CDR3: CASSLTAPDYEQYF. For the CDR3, the DNA is TGTGCCAGCAGCTTAACAGCCCCTGACTACGAGCAGTACTTC.

A word on this clone: Germline and junction disagree at one end, which may indicate a read error. V and J are TRBV7-9 and TRBJ2-7, with TRBD1 matching 8 bases. There are 16 residues in the CDR3. The germline V gene encodes CDR1 SEHNR and CDR2 FQNEAQ (reference sequence). This CDR3 reads CSSSLVPRGLLYEQYF. The CDR3 DNA follows: TGTTCCAGCAGCTTAGTCCCCAGGGGGCTTCTCTACGAGCAGTACTTC.

Here the CDR3 reads CASMKSATLQETQYF. As DNA, the CDR3 is TGTGCCAGTATGAAGAGCGCTACTCTTCAAGAGACCCAGTACTTC. The chain employs TRBV19 and TRBJ2-5, with D uncertain. This CDR3 is 15 amino acids long. V lost 7 bases and J lost 2, with 17 bases in between. CDR1 is LNHDA and CDR2 is SQIVND in the germline V gene (reference sequence).

This chain uses TRBV5-1 with TRBJ1-1, with 7 nucleotides matching TRBD1. Germline V CDR1 and CDR2: SGHRS, YFSETQ. Unmatched junction bases numbered 13, after V lost 3 bases and J lost 5 bases. The CDR3 spans 16 residues. The CDR3 loop reads CASSWGDTGVGTEAFF. CDR3 nucleotide sequence: TGCGCCAGCAGCTGGGGGGATACAGGGGTGGGAACTGAAGCTTTCTTT. Supplemented by reference TRBV5-1 and TRBJ1-1, the full variable domain reads KAGVTQTPRYLIKTRGQQVTLSCSPISGHRSVSWYQQTPGQGLQFLFEYFSETQRNKGNFPGRFSGRQFSNSRSEMNVSTLELGDSALYLCASSWGDTGVGTEAFFGQGTRLTVV.

The V and J genes are TRBV5-1 and TRBJ2-2; 8 nucleotides match TRBD1. Germline loops: CDR1 SGHRS, CDR2 YFSETQ. The CDR3 spans 17 residues. The ends lost 7 bases at V and 0 bases at J; junction bases unmatched: 11. CDR3 sequence: CASGWNTQGANTGELFF. In DNA form, the CDR3 reads TGCGCCAGCGGCTGGAATACACAGGGGGCGAACACCGGGGAGCTGTTTTTT.

This clone was observed a handful of times. The chain carries TRBV6-1 and TRBJ2-2, with D perhaps TRBD2 (6 bases). The CDR3 length is 16 residues. In germline, CDR1 is MNHNS, CDR2 SASEGT. With 4 bases removed from V and 3 bases from J, the gap between germline ends came to 15 bases. The CDR3 reads CASSGGGDLYTGELFF. The CDR3 nucleotides read TGTGCCAGCAGTGGGGGCGGGGATTTGTACACCGGGGAGCTGTTTTTT.

The chain couples TRBV5-1 to TRBJ1-5; unclear D gene. Germline V CDR1 and CDR2: SGHRS, YFSETQ. The V and J ends lost 0 bases and 4 bases respectively, with 5 bases between them. The CDR3 has 13 amino acids. The DNA for the CDR3 is TGCGCCAGCAGCTTGGACGGGAATCAGCCCCAGCATTTT. Translation gives CASSLDGNQPQHF.

The CDR3 loop reads CSVQGANTEAFF. CDR3 coding DNA: TGCAGCGTACAGGGGGCCAACACTGAAGCTTTCTTT. The rearrangement uses TRBV29-1 and TRBJ1-1; 9 nucleotides match TRBD1. The germline V gene has CDR1 SQVTM and CDR2 ANQGSEA. The CDR3 runs to 12 residues. The ends lost 6 bases at V and 2 bases at J; junction bases unmatched: 1.

This clone was seen just once. The chain joins TRBV28 to TRBJ2-1; a possible D gene is TRBD2 (6 bases). CDR1 is MDHEN and CDR2 is SYDVKM in the germline V gene. The CDR3 sequence is 15 residues long. Trimming cost V 5 bases and J 7 bases, with 18 bases left between them. The CDR3: CASSHTSPTGNEQFF. The CDR3 DNA reads TGTGCCAGCAGTCATACTAGCCCCACTGGAAATGAGCAGTTCTTC.

The rearrangement uses TRBV4-2 and TRBJ2-3, with 7 bases matching TRBD2. Germline lookup yields CDR1 LGHNA and CDR2 YNFKEQ. V gave up 0 bases and J gave up 5 bases; unmatched junction bases: 8. The CDR3 loop spans 16 amino acids. CDR3 region: CASSQEWQREKDTQYF. Written as DNA, the CDR3 is TGTGCCAGCAGCCAAGAGTGGCAGCGGGAAAAAGATACGCAGTATTTT.

The chain employs TRBV5-6 and TRBJ1-2; tentatively, D is TRBD1 (6 bases). V was pared by 0 bases and J by 7 bases, with 10 bases between. Germline loops: CDR1 SGHDT, CDR2 YYEEEE. CDR3 length: 13 residues. The DNA of the CDR3 is TGTGCCAGCAGCTTGGGAGGGACACCTGGCTACACCTTC. It specifies CASSLGGTPGYTF.

This chain joins TRBV7-9 and TRBJ2-7, with TRBD2 as a possible D gene (6 bases). CDR3 size: 17 residues. The germline V gene encodes CDR1 SEHNR and CDR2 FQNEAQ (reference sequence). Trimming took off 2 bases at V and 5 bases at J, with 22 bases between the two ends. The CDR3 reads CASSLRLVGGRKDEQYF. The CDR3 DNA reads TGTGCCAGCAGCTTAAGACTGGTGGGGGGAAGAAAAGACGAGCAGTACTTC.